The 27 T cell receptor beta chains in this list originate from one sample, sequenced in a study of CD8+CD57+ T cells in acquired aplastic anemia. The sequenced patients had an expansion of CD8+CD57+ cells seen by flow cytometry. TCR beta VDJ combinations and CDR3 sequences were profiled from genomic DNA. MiXCR, run by TCRdb on the reads, gives a single entry per CDR3 protein. This table has 150,000 to 200,000 distinct CDR3 sequences, more than 45% appearing once. Material: sorted CD4+, CD8+, or CD8+CD57+ T cells (not recorded which) from PBMCs. The receptors shown here come from a human donor with aplastic anemia.

The rearrangement links TRBV10-3 to TRBJ2-5; 12 nucleotides line up with TRBD2. With V trimmed by 8 bases and J by 13 bases, 14 bases remained unmatched. This CDR3 is built from 14 residues. The V gene's germline CDR1 is ENHRY and CDR2 SYGVKD. The CDR3 here is CAIAQELAGGPTYF. CDR3 DNA: TGTGCCATCGCCCAGGAACTAGCGGGGGGACCGACGTACTTC.

The chain employs TRBV12-3 or TRBV12-4 and TRBJ2-1, with 8 bases that match TRBD2. This CDR3 region has 14 residues. V shed 5 bases, J shed 6 bases, and the junction held 6 bases outside the gene matches. CDR3 in DNA: TGTGCCAGCAGTCGTTCGGGGGGGGGCAATGAGCAGTTCTTC. This encodes CASSRSGGGNEQFF.

This chain connects TRBV29-1 to TRBJ2-5; possible D gene TRBD1, 6 bases. From germline, CDR1 is SQVTM and CDR2 ANQGSEA. V lost 7 bases to trimming and J lost 2 bases, with 8 bases between them. This CDR3 is 11 amino acids long. The CDR3 loop reads CSGGQQETQYF. CDR3 coding DNA: TGCAGCGGCGGACAGCAAGAGACCCAGTACTTC.

V is TRBV29-1 and J is TRBJ2-1; D is possibly TRBD1 (6 bases). Germline assignment: CDR1 SQVTM and CDR2 ANQGSEA. This CDR3 is built from 12 residues. Trimming stripped 3 bases from V and 9 bases from J, with 12 bases between. CDR3 residues: CSVDEGVTEQFF. The CDR3 coding sequence is TGCAGCGTTGATGAGGGGGTAACTGAGCAGTTCTTC.

This clonotype appeared many times. The chain couples TRBV12-3 or TRBV12-4 to TRBJ1-1, with 9 bases aligning to TRBD1. This CDR3 contains 13 residues. V dropped 8 bases and J dropped 8; count of bases not matched to a gene: 9. The DNA of the CDR3 is TGTGCCAGCCTCTGGCAGACAGGGGGGGAAGCTTTCTTT. Protein product: CASLWQTGGEAFF.

The chain links TRBV29-1 to TRBJ2-7; 7 bases align to TRBD2. Germline assignment: CDR1 SQVTM and CDR2 ANQGSEA. The CDR3 runs to 14 residues. V lost 4 bases and J lost 0; bases outside the gene matches: 6. The CDR3 DNA reads as TGCAGCGTTGCGCCCGGGGGGAGCTCCTACGAGCAGTACGTC. Translated: CSVAPGGSSYEQYV.

This clonotype was seen at least ten times. The rearrangement uses TRBV6-5 and TRBJ2-5; D is unresolved. Trimming pared 2 bases from V and 5 bases from J, leaving 12 bases between. This CDR3 has 14 residues. Germline V gene lookup returns CDR1 MNHEY and CDR2 SVGAGI. In nucleotides, the CDR3 is TGTGCCAGCAGTTACGGTGCTGAATGGGAGACCCAGTACTTC. Amino acid sequence: CASSYGAEWETQYF.

With regard to this clonotype: This may arise from a read error, as a much more abundant clone is one base away. The CDR3 DNA reads as TGTGCCAGCAACTCCGGGACTTTGAACACTGAAGCTTCCTTT. It translates to CASNSGTLNTEASF. The chain carries TRBV12-3 or TRBV12-4 and TRBJ1-1; possible D gene TRBD1, 5 bases. The CDR3 consists of 14 residues.

This chain uses TRBV6-5 with TRBJ2-3; unclear D gene. This CDR3 contains 14 residues. Germline V gene lookup returns CDR1 MNHEY and CDR2 SVGAGI. Trimming left V 2 bases short and J 0 bases short, with 6 bases between. CDR3 in DNA: TGTGCCAGCAGTTACAGTCGAAGCACAGATACGCAGTATTTT. This translates into CASSYSRSTDTQYF.

This clonotype has more than one count but fewer than ten. V gene TRBV7-3 combines with J gene TRBJ1-2, with 11 bases identical to TRBD1. This CDR3 has 13 amino acids. Unmatched junction bases numbered 4, after V lost 5 bases and J lost 8 bases. Per germline, CDR1 SGHTA and CDR2 FQGTGA. CDR3 nucleotide sequence: TGTGCCAGCAGCACGGGACAGGGGGACGGCTACACCTTC. Translation: CASSTGQGDGYTF.

This clonotype came up many times. The chain is built from TRBV4-2 and TRBJ1-1; unclear D gene. V lost 0 bases, J lost 0 bases, and 8 bases lay in between. Germline-derived CDR1 and CDR2 are LGHNA and YNFKEQ. The length of the CDR3 is 15 residues. CDR3 sequence reads: CASSQDQAVNTEAFF. Written as DNA, the CDR3 is TGTGCCAGCAGCCAAGACCAGGCGGTGAACACTGAAGCTTTCTTT.

This clonotype was picked up many times. The rearrangement uses TRBV19 and TRBJ1-6; no clear D. The CDR3 totals 15 residues. Germline lookup yields CDR1 LNHDA and CDR2 SQIVND (reference sequence). The germline V and J ends were trimmed by 5 bases and 6 bases, with 14 bases remaining between them. The CDR3: CASSEAGLVNSPLHF. The CDR3 DNA sequence: TGTGCCAGTAGTGAAGCGGGCCTCGTTAATTCACCCCTCCACTTT.

The table lists this clonotype with many counts. The J gene is TRBJ1-1, the V gene TRBV6-2 or TRBV6-3; D is undetermined. Looked up from germline, CDR1 is MNHEY and CDR2 is SVGEGT. This CDR3 spans 12 amino acids. V gave up 7 bases and J gave up 1 base, with 7 bases separating them. The CDR3 protein is CASTLPNTEAFF. CDR3 DNA sequence: TGTGCCAGCACCTTACCGAACACTGAAGCTTTCTTT.

The chain is built from TRBV18 and TRBJ1-1; D gene unclear. The germline V and J ends were trimmed by 2 bases and 2 bases, with 9 bases remaining between them. The germline V gene encodes CDR1 KGHSH and CDR2 LQKENI. CDR3 size: 14 residues. This chain's CDR3 is CASSPARGNTEAFF. The CDR3, as DNA: TGTGCCAGCTCACCAGCGAGAGGTAACACTGAAGCTTTCTTT.

This clonotype occurred many times. The chain links TRBV7-9 to TRBJ2-1; TRBD2 matches at 12 bases. CDR3 length: 14 amino acids. Unmatched junction bases numbered 5, after V lost 5 bases and J lost 9 bases. Germline V gene sequence: CDR1 SEHNR, CDR2 FQNEAQ (reference sequence). Here the CDR3 DNA reads TGTGCCAGCAGCCTACTAGCGGGAGGCATTGAGCAGTTCTTC. Translation gives CASSLLAGGIEQFF.

This clonotype has at least ten counts. This chain joins TRBV15 and TRBJ2-3; D uncertain. Germline CDR1 is LNHNV and CDR2 is YYDKDF (reference sequence). V lost 0 bases to trimming and J lost 6 bases, with 4 bases between them. The CDR3 length is 12 residues. The CDR3 is CATSRDRDTQYF. The CDR3 DNA sequence: TGTGCCACCAGCAGAGATAGGGATACGCAGTATTTT.

The chain employs TRBV2 and TRBJ1-2, with a weak D call TRBD1 (5 bases). The CDR3 runs to 14 residues. CDR1 is SNHLY, CDR2 FYNNEI, per germline. V shed 4 bases and J shed 4 bases, with 13 bases lying between them. The DNA of the CDR3 is TGTGCCAGCAGTGGACGCCGACAGAGCTATGGCTACACCTTC. Translating gives CASSGRRQSYGYTF. The whole variable domain, remainder taken from reference TRBV2 and TRBJ1-2, is EPEVTQTPSHQVTQMGQEVILRCVPISNHLYFYWYRQILGQKVEFLVSFYNNEISEKSEIFDDQFSVERPDGSNFTLKIRSTKLEDSAMYFCASSGRRQSYGYTFGSGTRLTVV.

This clonotype qualifies as medium-sized (0.01 to 0.1%). V and J are TRBV15 and TRBJ1-5, with 7 bases identical to TRBD1. Germline V gene data show CDR1 as LNHNV and CDR2 as YYDKDF (reference sequence). V was pared by 3 bases and J by 5 bases, with 10 bases of the junction left unmatched. The CDR3 length is 16 residues. CDR3 region: CATSSRTGTDYQPQHF. The DNA for the CDR3 is TGTGCCACCAGCAGCCGCACCGGGACAGACTATCAGCCCCAGCATTTT.

For this clonotype: Since a much larger clone is just one base distant, this may be a read error. This chain connects TRBV10-3 to TRBJ1-1; D is ambiguous. CDR3 length equals 14 residues. From germline, CDR1 is ENHRY and CDR2 SYGVKD. Trimming took off 11 bases at V and 5 bases at J, with 21 bases between the two ends. The CDR3 protein is CAGSEAGGPTEAFF. CDR3 sequence (DNA): TGTGCCGGCAGTGAAGCGGGAGGTCCTACTGAAGCTTTCTTT.

The table lists this clonotype with a few counts. The CDR3 spells CATSRDSARVSNQPQHF. The CDR3 DNA is TGTGCCACCAGCAGAGATTCCGCCAGGGTGAGCAATCAGCCCCAGCATTTT. The chain joins TRBV15 to TRBJ1-5, with a possible D match to TRBD1 (5 bases). The germline CDR1 and CDR2 sequences are LNHNV and YYDKDF (reference sequence). The CDR3 spans 17 residues. V lost 0 bases and J lost 1, with 13 bases in between.

This clonotype was observed a handful of times. The rearrangement uses TRBV15 and TRBJ2-7; D might be TRBD2 (5 bases). V shed 5 bases and J shed 2 bases, with 16 bases lying between them. Germline V CDR1 and CDR2: LNHNV, YYDKDF (reference sequence). The CDR3 is made up of 15 amino acids. DNA of the CDR3: TGTGCCACCAGCGGCCCCCTCCGGGGAACCTACGAGCAGTACTTC. It specifies CATSGPLRGTYEQYF. The variable domain in full, completed from reference TRBV15 and TRBJ2-7, reads DAMVIQNPRYQVTQFGKPVTLSCSQTLNHNVMYWYQQKSSQAPKLLFHYYDKDFNNEADTPDNFQSRRPNTSFCFLDIRSPGLGDTAMYLCATSGPLRGTYEQYFGPGTRLTVT.

The table lists this clonotype with many counts. At one of its ends the junction is not consistent with the germline gene, which may arise from a read error. V and J are TRBV5-1 and TRBJ1-3; D is uncertain. In germline, CDR1 is SGHRS, CDR2 YFSETQ. The CDR3 sequence is 15 residues long. The CDR3 region is CASSLAGGSGNTIYF. The CDR3 bases are TGTGCCAGCAGCTTAGCTGGCGGCTCTGGAAACACCATATATTTT.

Note on this clonotype: Since no conserved phenylalanine or tryptophan closes the CDR3, a read error is the likely cause. The chain has TRBV10-3 and TRBJ2-3; D is unresolved. CDR1 and CDR2 from the germline V gene are ENHRY and SYGVKD. Trimming removed 10 bases from V and 0 bases from J, with 20 bases in between. The CDR3 totals 16 residues. Written as DNA, the CDR3 is TGTGCCAGCAGCCAAGACGGGCCAGCTAGCACAGATACGCAGTATCTT. Translating it yields CASSQDGPASTDTQYL.

This chain uses TRBV24-1 with TRBJ1-6; D is unresolved. Looked up from germline, CDR1 is KGHDR and CDR2 is SFDVKD. Trimming took 6 bases from V and 0 from J, leaving 14 bases between them. This CDR3 region has 17 residues. The CDR3 loop is CATSFTGTSSYNSPLHF. CDR3 bases: TGTGCCACCAGTTTCACCGGAACGAGCTCCTATAATTCACCCCTCCACTTT.

This clonotype was seen at least ten times. The J gene is TRBJ1-6, the V gene TRBV6-5; a weak D match, TRBD1 (5 bases). Germline lookup yields CDR1 MNHEY and CDR2 SVGAGI. The CDR3 contains 15 residues. V lost 6 bases and J 10 bases, leaving 19 bases between the germline ends. The CDR3 nucleotides read TGTGCCAGCAGCTACGACACGGGGCCCCAATCACCCCTCCACTTT. It encodes CASSYDTGPQSPLHF.

This clonotype was seen more than once but under ten times. A clone one base away is much larger, so this may be a read error. The CDR3 region is CASSPGGSYGYTF. DNA of the CDR3: TGTGCCAGCAGCCCAGGGGGAAGCTATGGCTACACCTTC. The chain joins TRBV7-8 to TRBJ1-2, with 7 bases fitting TRBD1. Germline V lookup: CDR1 SGHVS, CDR2 FQNEAQ. After removal of 5 bases from V and 4 bases from J, the junction contained 4 bases not matched to a gene. The CDR3 runs to 13 residues.

The J gene is TRBJ2-1, the V gene TRBV7-9, with 10 nucleotides matching TRBD2. Germline V gives CDR1 SEHNR, CDR2 FQNEAQ (reference sequence). With 5 bases clipped from V and 7 bases from J, the junction kept 2 bases outside the gene matches. This CDR3 has 13 amino acids. CDR3 protein: CASSKGLANEQFF. DNA for the CDR3: TGTGCCAGCAGCAAGGGACTAGCGAATGAGCAGTTCTTC.